This TCR beta chain was identified in a study of follicular helper T cells after annual influenza vaccination. From germline, CDR1 is SGDLS and CDR2 YYNGEE. V lost 0 bases to trimming and J lost 1 base; unmatched junction nucleotides: 5. This CDR3 comprises 16 residues. TCRB sequencing was done at Survey resolution level. Clones were sequenced by immunoSEQ multiplex PCR, and TCRdb holds only the in-frame ones, with some missing. This table has 10,000 to 15,000 clones, 75% to 85% appearing once. Study-level results: Successive annual vaccinations recalled a recurrent oligoclonal ICOS+CD38+ cTfh response with influenza-specific clonotypes.

As to this clone: No antigen is known for it.

Specified time point: 2014-2015 season, pre-vaccination. Before and after seasonal inactivated influenza vaccination, adults gave blood for sorting CD4 subsets for sequencing. Sequences were derived from CXCR5- memory CD4+ T cells sorted from blood, sampled on the day of influenza vaccination. This sequence was found in an adult who received the influenza vaccine. The V gene is TRBV9, the J gene TRBJ2-5, with 8 positions matching TRBD2. This CDR3 reads CASSVGIAGSQETQYF. As DNA, the CDR3 is TGTGCCAGCAGCGTAGGAATAGCGGGGTCCCAAGAGACCCAGTACTTC.